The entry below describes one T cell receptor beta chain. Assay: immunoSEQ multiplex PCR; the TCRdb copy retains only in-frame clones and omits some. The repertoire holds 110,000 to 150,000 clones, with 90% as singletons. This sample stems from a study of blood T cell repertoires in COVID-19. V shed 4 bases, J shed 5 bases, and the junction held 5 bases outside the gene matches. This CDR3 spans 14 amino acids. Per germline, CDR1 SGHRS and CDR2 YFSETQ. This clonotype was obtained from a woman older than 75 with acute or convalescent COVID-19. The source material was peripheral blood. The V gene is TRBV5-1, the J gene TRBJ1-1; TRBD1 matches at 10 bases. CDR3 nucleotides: TGCGCCAGCAGCAACGGACAGGGGGAGACTGAAGCTTTCTTT. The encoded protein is CASSNGQGETEAFF.